This T cell receptor (beta chain) was sequenced for a study of radiation and T cells in renal cell carcinoma. As for the study in general: Nephrectomy followed 15 Gy stereotactic body radiation by 4 weeks. Study-level findings and limits: Pretreatment tumor biopsies were lacking, so baseline clonotypes are unknown.

CDR1 and CDR2 (germline): SGDLS, YYNGEE. This CDR3 has 15 residues. V shed 3 bases and J 10 bases; nucleotides not matched to a gene: 12. Of note for this clone: Antigen unknown.

Sequencing used immunoSEQ multiplex PCR; TCRdb keeps in-frame clones, though not all of them. This sample has about 150,000 clones, with over 80% found just once. Time point: blood 2 weeks post-SBRT. Indicated treatment: 15 Gy SBRT to primary tumor, nephrectomy 4 weeks later. Serial blood draws occurred at baseline and 2 and 4 weeks post-SBRT. This chain uses TRBV9 with TRBJ1-1; TRBD1 aligns across 10 bases. The receptor's source is a woman aged 50 to 65 with renal cell carcinoma. Source: blood, taken from a patient whose treatment included radiotherapy and nephrectomy. CDR3 coding DNA: TGTGCCAGCAGCGCCCAGGACAGGGGGGTTAGGCGAGCTTTCTTT. Its translation is CASSAQDRGVRRAFF. The variable domain in full, completed from reference TRBV9 and TRBJ1-1, reads DSGVTQTPKHLITATGQRVTLRCSPRSGDLSVYWYQQSLDQGLQFLIQYYNGEERAKGNILERFSAQQFPDLHSELNLSSLELGDSALYFCASSAQDRGVRRAFFGQGTRLTVV.